This T cell receptor (beta chain) derives from a study of blood T cell repertoires in COVID-19. Original processing methods: Reference gene primer amplification gave nucleated cell count estimates. Assay: immunoSEQ multiplex PCR; the TCRdb copy retains only in-frame clones and omits some. That table is the source of V, J and clone size, and D and trimming were worked out from the DNA. The sample includes about 110,000 clones, about 88% seen only once; the top ten take 2.4%. This CDR3 is built from 18 residues. The V segment lost 5 bases and the J segment 2 bases; nucleotides outside the gene matches: 14. The germline V gene has CDR1 SGHAT and CDR2 FQNNGV.

Source material: peripheral blood. This chain joins TRBV11-2 and TRBJ2-5, with 10 bases matching TRBD2. This sequence originates from a human donor in a cohort sampled during active COVID-19. The CDR3 protein is CASSLRTSGRIRQETQYF. CDR3 bases: TGTGCCAGCAGCCTTCGGACTAGCGGCCGGATCCGGCAAGAGACCCAGTACTTC.